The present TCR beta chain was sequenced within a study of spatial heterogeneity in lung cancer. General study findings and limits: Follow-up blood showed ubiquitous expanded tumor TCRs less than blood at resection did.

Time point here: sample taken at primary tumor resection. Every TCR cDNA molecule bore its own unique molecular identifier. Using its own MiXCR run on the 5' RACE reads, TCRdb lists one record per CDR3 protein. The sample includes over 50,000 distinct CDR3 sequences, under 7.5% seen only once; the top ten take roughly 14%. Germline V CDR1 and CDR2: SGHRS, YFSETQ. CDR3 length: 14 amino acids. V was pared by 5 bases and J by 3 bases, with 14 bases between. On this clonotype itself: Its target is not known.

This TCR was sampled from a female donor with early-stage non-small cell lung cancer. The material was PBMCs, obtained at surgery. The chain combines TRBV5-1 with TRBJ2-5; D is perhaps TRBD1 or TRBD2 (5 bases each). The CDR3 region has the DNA TGCGCCAGCAGTCGGGGCTGGAGCGAAGAGACCCAGTACTTC. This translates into CASSRGWSEETQYF.